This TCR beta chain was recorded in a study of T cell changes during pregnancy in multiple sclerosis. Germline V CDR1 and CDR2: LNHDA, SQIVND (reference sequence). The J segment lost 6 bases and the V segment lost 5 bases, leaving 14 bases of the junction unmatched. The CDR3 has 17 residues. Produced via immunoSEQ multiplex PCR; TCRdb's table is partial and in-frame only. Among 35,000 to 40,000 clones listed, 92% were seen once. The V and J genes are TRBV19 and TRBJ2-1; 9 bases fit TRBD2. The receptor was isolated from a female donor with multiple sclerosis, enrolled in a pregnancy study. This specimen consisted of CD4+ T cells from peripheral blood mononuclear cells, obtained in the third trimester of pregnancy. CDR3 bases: TGTGCCAGTAGTTGCCCCAGGGGTAGCGGGAGTTGCAATGAGCAGTTCTTC. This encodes CASSCPRGSGSCNEQFF.